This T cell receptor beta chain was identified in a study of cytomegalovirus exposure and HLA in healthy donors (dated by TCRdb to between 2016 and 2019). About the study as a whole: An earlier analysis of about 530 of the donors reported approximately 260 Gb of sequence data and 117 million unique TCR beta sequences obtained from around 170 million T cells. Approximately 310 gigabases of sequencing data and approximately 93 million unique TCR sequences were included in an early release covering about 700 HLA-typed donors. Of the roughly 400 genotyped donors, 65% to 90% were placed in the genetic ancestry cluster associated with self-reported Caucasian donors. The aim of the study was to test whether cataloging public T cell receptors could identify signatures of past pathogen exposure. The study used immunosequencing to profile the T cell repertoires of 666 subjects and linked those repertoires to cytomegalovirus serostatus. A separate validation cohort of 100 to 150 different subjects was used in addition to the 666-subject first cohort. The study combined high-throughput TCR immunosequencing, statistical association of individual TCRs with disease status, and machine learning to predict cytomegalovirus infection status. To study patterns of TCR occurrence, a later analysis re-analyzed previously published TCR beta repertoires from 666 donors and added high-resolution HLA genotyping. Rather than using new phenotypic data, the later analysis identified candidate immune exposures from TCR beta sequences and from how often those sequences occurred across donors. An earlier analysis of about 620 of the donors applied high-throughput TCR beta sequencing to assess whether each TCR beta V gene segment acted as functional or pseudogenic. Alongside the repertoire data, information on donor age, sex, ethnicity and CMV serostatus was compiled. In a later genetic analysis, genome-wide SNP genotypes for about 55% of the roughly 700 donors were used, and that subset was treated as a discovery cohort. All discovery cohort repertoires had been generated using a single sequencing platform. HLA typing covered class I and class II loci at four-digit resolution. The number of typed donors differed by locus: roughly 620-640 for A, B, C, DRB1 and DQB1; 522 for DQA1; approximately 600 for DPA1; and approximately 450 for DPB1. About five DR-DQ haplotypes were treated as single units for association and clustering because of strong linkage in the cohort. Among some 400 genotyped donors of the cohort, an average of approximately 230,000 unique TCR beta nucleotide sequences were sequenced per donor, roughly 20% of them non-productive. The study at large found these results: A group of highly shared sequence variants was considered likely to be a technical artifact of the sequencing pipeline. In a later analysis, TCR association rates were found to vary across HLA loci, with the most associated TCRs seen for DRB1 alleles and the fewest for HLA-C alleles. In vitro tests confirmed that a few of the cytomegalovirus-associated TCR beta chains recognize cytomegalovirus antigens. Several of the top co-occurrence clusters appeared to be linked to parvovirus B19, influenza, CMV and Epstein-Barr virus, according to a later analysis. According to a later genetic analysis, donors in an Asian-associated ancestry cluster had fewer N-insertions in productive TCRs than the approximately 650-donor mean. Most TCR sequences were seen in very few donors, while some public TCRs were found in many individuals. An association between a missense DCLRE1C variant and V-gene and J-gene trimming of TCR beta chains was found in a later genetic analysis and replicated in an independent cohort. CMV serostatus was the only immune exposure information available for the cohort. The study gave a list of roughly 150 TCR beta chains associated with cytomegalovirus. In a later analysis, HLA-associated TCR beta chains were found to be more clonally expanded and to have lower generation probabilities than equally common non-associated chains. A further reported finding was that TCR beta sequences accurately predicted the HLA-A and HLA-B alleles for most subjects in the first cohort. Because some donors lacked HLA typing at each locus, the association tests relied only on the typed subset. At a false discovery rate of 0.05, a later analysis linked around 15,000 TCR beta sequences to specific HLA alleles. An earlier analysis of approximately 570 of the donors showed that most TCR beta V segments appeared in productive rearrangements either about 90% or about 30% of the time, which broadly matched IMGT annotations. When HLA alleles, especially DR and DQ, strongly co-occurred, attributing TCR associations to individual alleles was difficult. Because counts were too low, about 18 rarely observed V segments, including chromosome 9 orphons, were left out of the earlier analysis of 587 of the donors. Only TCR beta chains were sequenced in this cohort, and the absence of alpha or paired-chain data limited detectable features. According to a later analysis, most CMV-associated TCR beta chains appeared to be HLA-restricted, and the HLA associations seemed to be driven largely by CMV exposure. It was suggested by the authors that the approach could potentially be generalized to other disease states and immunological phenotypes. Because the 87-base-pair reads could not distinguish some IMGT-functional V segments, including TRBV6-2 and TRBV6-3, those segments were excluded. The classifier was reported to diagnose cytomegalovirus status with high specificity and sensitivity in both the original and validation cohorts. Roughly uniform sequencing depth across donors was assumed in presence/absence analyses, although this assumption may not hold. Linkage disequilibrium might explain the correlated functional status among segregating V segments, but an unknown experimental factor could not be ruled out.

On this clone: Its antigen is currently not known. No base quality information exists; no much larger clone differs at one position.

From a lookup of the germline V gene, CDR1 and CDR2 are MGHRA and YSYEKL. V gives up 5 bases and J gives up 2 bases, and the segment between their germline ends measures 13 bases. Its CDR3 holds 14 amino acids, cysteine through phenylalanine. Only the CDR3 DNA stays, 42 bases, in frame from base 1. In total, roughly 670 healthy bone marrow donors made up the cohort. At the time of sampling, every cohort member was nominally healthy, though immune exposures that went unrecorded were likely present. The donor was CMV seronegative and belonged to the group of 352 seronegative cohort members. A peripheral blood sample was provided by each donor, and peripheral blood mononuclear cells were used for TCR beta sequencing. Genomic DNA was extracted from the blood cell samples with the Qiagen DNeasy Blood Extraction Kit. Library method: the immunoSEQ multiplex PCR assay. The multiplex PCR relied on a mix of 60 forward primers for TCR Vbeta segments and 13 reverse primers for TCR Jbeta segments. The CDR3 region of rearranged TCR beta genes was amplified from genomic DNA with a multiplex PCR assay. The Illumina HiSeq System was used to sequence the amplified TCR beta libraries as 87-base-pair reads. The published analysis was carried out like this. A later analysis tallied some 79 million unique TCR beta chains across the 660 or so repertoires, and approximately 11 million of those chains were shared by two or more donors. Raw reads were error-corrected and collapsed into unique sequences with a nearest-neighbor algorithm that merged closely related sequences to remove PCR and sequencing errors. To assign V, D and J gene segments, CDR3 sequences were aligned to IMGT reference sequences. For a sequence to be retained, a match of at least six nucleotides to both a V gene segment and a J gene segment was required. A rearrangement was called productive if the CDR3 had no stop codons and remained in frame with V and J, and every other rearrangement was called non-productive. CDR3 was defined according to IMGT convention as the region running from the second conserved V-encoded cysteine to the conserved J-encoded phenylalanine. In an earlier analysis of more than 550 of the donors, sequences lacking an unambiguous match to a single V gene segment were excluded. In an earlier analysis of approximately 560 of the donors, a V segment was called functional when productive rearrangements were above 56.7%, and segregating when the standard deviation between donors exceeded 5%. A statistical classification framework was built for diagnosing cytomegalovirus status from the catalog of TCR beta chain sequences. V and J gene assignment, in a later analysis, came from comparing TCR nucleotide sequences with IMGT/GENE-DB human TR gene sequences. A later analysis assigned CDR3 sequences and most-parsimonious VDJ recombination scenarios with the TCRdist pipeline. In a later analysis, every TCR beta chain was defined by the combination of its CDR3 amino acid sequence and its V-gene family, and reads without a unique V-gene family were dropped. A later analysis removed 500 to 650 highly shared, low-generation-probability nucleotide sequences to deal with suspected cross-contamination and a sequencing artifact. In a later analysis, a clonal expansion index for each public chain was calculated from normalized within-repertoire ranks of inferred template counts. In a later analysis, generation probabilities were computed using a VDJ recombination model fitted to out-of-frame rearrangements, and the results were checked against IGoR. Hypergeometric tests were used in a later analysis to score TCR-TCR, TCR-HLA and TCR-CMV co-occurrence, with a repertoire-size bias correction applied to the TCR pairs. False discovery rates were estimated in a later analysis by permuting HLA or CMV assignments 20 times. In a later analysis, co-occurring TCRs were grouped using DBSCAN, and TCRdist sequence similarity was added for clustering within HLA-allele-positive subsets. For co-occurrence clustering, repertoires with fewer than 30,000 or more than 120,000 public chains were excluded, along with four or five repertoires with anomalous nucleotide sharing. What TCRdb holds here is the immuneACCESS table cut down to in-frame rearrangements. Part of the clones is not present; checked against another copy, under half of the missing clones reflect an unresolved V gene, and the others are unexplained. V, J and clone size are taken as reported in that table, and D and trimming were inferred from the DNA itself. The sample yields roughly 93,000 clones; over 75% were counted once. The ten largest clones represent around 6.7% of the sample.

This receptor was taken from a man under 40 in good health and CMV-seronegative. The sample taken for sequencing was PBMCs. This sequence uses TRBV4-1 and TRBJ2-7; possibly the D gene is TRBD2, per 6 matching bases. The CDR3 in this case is CASSSRLVPYEQYF. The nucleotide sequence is TGCGCCAGCAGCTCCCGACTAGTTCCCTACGAGCAGTACTTC.